What follows are 10 T cell receptor beta chains derived from one specimen sequenced in a study of shared clonotypes between healthy human individuals. Libraries were prepared by immunoSEQ multiplex PCR; TCRdb keeps only in-frame clonotypes and omits some of them. This sample yields about 2,500,000 clones, of which around nine tenths are seen a single time; under 0.15% belongs to the top ten. The sample consisted of naive CD4+ T cells sorted from blood. Specified subset: CD45RA+ positively selected. These receptor sequences come from a young man in good health.

This rearrangement joins TRBV5-1 to TRBJ1-1; 9 bases map to TRBD1. Trimming took 4 bases from V and 4 from J; bases not matched to a gene: 8. Germline-derived CDR1 and CDR2 are SGHRS and YFSETQ. The CDR3 has 15 residues. Here the CDR3 DNA reads TGCGCCAGCAGCAACAACAGGGGGCAGGGCACTGAAGCTTTCTTT. Encoded protein: CASSNNRGQGTEAFF.

The chain joins TRBV27 to TRBJ2-7, with TRBD2 matching over 9 bases. CDR3 length: 14 residues. Germline-derived CDR1 and CDR2 are MNHEY and SMNVEV (reference sequence). Unmatched junction bases numbered 6, after V lost 7 bases and J lost 2 bases. This chain's CDR3 is CASTRAGGAYEQYF. The DNA for the CDR3 is TGTGCCAGCACCCGAGCGGGGGGCGCCTACGAGCAGTACTTC.

This clone occurred a few times. The same CDR3 also results from other DNA sequences found in this sample. This sequence joins TRBV9 and TRBJ1-6; 7 positions match TRBD1. The trim removed 1 base at V and 9 bases at J, leaving 1 base unmatched. CDR1 and CDR2 from the germline V gene are SGDLS and YYNGEE. The CDR3 spans 13 residues. The DNA of the CDR3 is TGTGCCAGCAGCGTACAGGGGGGTTCACCCCTCCACTTT. Protein: CASSVQGGSPLHF.

Concerning this clone: The sample contains more than one DNA sequence encoding this CDR3. This rearrangement joins TRBV25-1 to TRBJ1-6; maybe TRBD1 (6 bases). The CDR3 totals 13 residues. CDR1 is MGHDK and CDR2 is SYGVNS in the germline V gene. Trimming stripped 3 bases from V and 7 bases from J, with 7 bases between. CDR3 residues: CASSDTGNSPLHF. The CDR3 nucleotides read TGTGCCAGCAGTGACACAGGGAATTCACCCCTCCACTTT.

The V call is TRBV19, the J call TRBJ2-7, with TRBD2 matching over 15 bases. The CDR3 extends over 16 amino acids. The ends lost 4 bases at V and 0 bases at J; junction bases unmatched: 1. Germline V CDR1 and CDR2: LNHDA, SQIVND (reference sequence). This CDR3 is CASSRGLAGGSYEQYF. The CDR3 region has the DNA TGTGCCAGTAGTAGGGGACTAGCGGGGGGCTCCTACGAGCAGTACTTC. Full variable domain (rest looked up from reference TRBV19 and TRBJ2-7): DGGITQSPKYLFRKEGQNVTLSCEQNLNHDAMYWYRQDPGQGLRLIYYSQIVNDFQKGDIAEGYSVSREKKESFPLTVTSAQKNPTAFYLCASSRGLAGGSYEQYFGPGTRLTVT.

The J gene is TRBJ2-3, the V gene TRBV21-1; TRBD1 is the table's D call and was not checked against the DNA. TRBV21-1 is given as a pseudogene. The CDR3 is 14 residues long. CDR3 residues: CASIPGQGGDTQYF. CDR3 sequence (DNA): TGTGCCAGCATTCCGGGACAGGGGGGAGATACGCAGTATTTT.

The V gene is TRBV6-6, the J gene TRBJ2-4; D is perhaps TRBD1 (7 bases). The CDR3 consists of 16 residues. Germline V gene sequence: CDR1 MNHNY, CDR2 SVGAGI (reference sequence). V gave up 2 bases and J gave up 3 bases, with 14 bases separating them. CDR3 coding DNA: TGTGCCAGCAGTTACCGGACAGGCGGGAACAAAAACATTCAGTACTTC. Amino acid sequence: CASSYRTGGNKNIQYF.

The rearrangement uses TRBV11-2 and TRBJ2-5, with D perhaps TRBD2 (5 bases). Germline V gene lookup returns CDR1 SGHAT and CDR2 FQNNGV. The V gene lost 5 bases and the J gene lost 3 bases, with 10 bases spanning the gap. This CDR3 has 13 amino acids. CDR3 sequence (DNA): TGTGCCAGCAGCACCGTCGGGGAAGAGACCCAGTACTTC. It codes for CASSTVGEETQYF.

The table lists this clone with a count of one. The gene calls are TRBV2 and TRBJ1-2; D is unresolved. The CDR3 contains 13 residues. The germline gives CDR1 SNHLY, CDR2 FYNNEI. Trimming left V 8 bases short and J 8 bases short, with 18 bases between. CDR3 sequence reads: CASVEGAVGGYTF. DNA of the CDR3: TGTGCCAGCGTCGAGGGCGCGGTAGGGGGCTACACCTTC.

V usage is TRBV27 and J usage is TRBJ2-1; 13 positions match TRBD2. CDR1 is MNHEY, CDR2 SMNVEV, per germline (reference sequence). The ends lost 6 bases at V and 7 bases at J; junction bases unmatched: 0. The CDR3 sequence is 13 residues long. CDR3 nucleotides: TGTGCCAGCAGGGGACTAGCGGGGAATGAGCAGTTCTTC. This gives the protein CASRGLAGNEQFF.